This is a list of T cell receptor beta chains from one sample in a study of blood T cell repertoires in COVID-19. The repertoire was sequenced with immunoSEQ multiplex PCR; TCRdb's copy has only in-frame clones and lacks some. The sample includes 300,000 to 350,000 clones, 75% to 90% seen only once; the top ten take over 6%. The sequenced sample consisted of peripheral blood. These receptors came from a woman aged 45-59 years with COVID-19, enrolled during active disease. CDR3s include the opening cysteine and the closing phenylalanine or tryptophan. A D gene is named only where the DNA matches it firmly. Expanded clones are given a class, and other clones once, few, many or no size at all.

d_call,clone_size,v_call,j_call,cdr3_length,cdr3_aa,cdr3_nt
TRBD1,NA,TRBV6-1,TRBJ1-1,14,CASSEWTGNTEAFF,TGTGCCAGCAGTGAATGGACAGGGAACACTGAAGCTTTCTTT
TRBD2,NA,TRBV5-4,TRBJ2-1,15,CASSLPGLAANEQFF,TGTGCCAGCAGCTTACCGGGACTAGCGGCCAATGAGCAGTTCTTC
NA,NA,TRBV19,TRBJ2-5,14,CASSISGPRETQYF,TGTGCCAGTAGTATATCAGGCCCCCGCGAGACCCAGTACTTC
TRBD1,NA,TRBV3-1/TRBV3-2,TRBJ1-3,16,CASSLQRTGAGNTIYF,TGTGCCAGCAGCCTCCAAAGGACAGGGGCTGGAAACACCATATATTTT
TRBD2,NA,TRBV30,TRBJ2-5,16,CAWTPALGTSGETQYF,TGTGCCTGGACACCGGCTTTGGGGACTAGCGGAGAGACCCAGTACTTC
NA,NA,TRBV2,TRBJ2-5,13,CASSVRVGETQYF,TGTGCCAGCAGTGTACGGGTGGGTGAGACCCAGTACTTC
NA,NA,TRBV2,TRBJ2-2,15,CASTPVGRTRGELFF,TGTGCCAGCACCCCCGTTGGTAGGACTCGTGGGGAGCTGTTTTTT
TRBD1,NA,TRBV6-5,TRBJ1-4,15,CASRHGTATNEKLFF,TGTGCCAGCAGACACGGGACAGCAACTAATGAAAAACTGTTTTTT
TRBD1,NA,TRBV25-1,TRBJ2-7,16,CASGIGAGQGSYEQYF,TGTGCCAGCGGGATTGGGGCGGGACAGGGATCCTACGAGCAGTACTTC
TRBD1,NA,TRBV9,TRBJ2-3,15,CASSADRGRTDTQYF,TGTGCCAGCAGCGCAGACAGGGGGCGGACAGATACGCAGTATTTT
TRBD1,once,TRBV9,TRBJ1-1,14,CASSGDRGQSEAFF,TGTGCCAGCAGCGGGGACAGGGGGCAGTCTGAAGCTTTCTTT
TRBD2,NA,TRBV27,TRBJ2-3,15,CASSFLAGSTDTQYF,TGTGCCAGCAGTTTCCTAGCGGGAAGCACAGATACGCAGTATTTT
NA,NA,TRBV7-8,TRBJ1-5,14,CASSSRDSNQPQHF,TGTGCCAGCAGTTCCAGGGATAGTAATCAGCCCCAGCATTTT
TRBD1,NA,TRBV2,TRBJ2-3,18,CASKRRTGDLISTDTQYF,TGTGCCAGCAAGCGTCGGACAGGGGATTTGATTAGCACAGATACGCAGTATTTT
NA,NA,TRBV4-3,TRBJ1-5,16,CASSQDRQAPGQPQHF,TGCGCCAGCAGCCAAGATCGGCAGGCCCCCGGTCAGCCCCAGCATTTT
NA,NA,TRBV9,TRBJ1-1,15,CASSAAGLSHTEAFF,TGTGCCAGCAGCGCGGCAGGGTTGTCGCACACTGAAGCTTTCTTT
TRBD2,NA,TRBV18,TRBJ2-7,14,CASSPPGLAGEQYF,TGTGCCAGCTCACCTCCGGGACTAGCGGGAGAGCAGTACTTC
NA,NA,TRBV7-2,TRBJ1-4,14,CASSLVRGREKLFF,TGTGCCAGCAGCTTAGTTAGGGGCCGCGAAAAACTGTTTTTT
NA,NA,TRBV18,TRBJ1-4,15,CASSKQTGEIEKLFF,TGTGCCAGCTCAAAACAGACGGGGGAGATTGAAAAACTGTTTTTT
NA,NA,TRBV6-5,TRBJ1-4,15,CASSYSPVTNEKLFF,TGTGCCAGCAGTTACTCGCCAGTAACTAATGAAAAACTGTTTTTT
TRBD1,NA,TRBV19,TRBJ2-7,15,CASSMGQGNSYEQYF,TGTGCCAGTAGTATGGGACAGGGCAACTCCTACGAGCAGTACTTC
NA,NA,TRBV29-1,TRBJ1-2,15,CSVAGDTRANYGYTF,TGCAGCGTTGCTGGCGACACCAGAGCTAACTATGGCTACACCTTC
TRBD2,NA,TRBV3-1/TRBV3-2,TRBJ2-1,16,CASSRGGTSGYNEQFF,TGTGCCAGCAGCCGCGGAGGGACTAGCGGTTACAATGAGCAGTTCTTC
NA,NA,TRBV5-1,TRBJ2-3,16,CASSLLSGDGTDTQYF,TGCGCCAGCAGCTTGCTTTCTGGAGATGGCACAGATACGCAGTATTTT
NA,NA,TRBV10-1,TRBJ1-6,15,CASKFLDSSDSPLHF,TGCGCCAGCAAATTTCTGGATTCGAGCGATTCACCCCTCCACTTT
TRBD1,NA,TRBV6-5,TRBJ1-2,13,CASSRDRDYGYTF,TGTGCCAGCAGCCGGGACAGGGACTATGGCTACACCTTC
NA,NA,TRBV6-5,TRBJ1-5,12,CASRTGLLNQHF,TGTGCCAGCAGGACGGGACTCCTAAACCAGCATTTT
NA,NA,TRBV5-1,TRBJ1-1,16,CASSLAGAVMNTEAFF,TGCGCCAGCAGCTTGGCAGGGGCAGTAATGAACACTGAAGCTTTCTTT
TRBD2,NA,TRBV11-2,TRBJ2-7,15,CASSLAGTKTYEQYF,TGTGCCAGCAGCTTAGCGGGGACTAAGACCTACGAGCAGTACTTC
NA,NA,TRBV3-1/TRBV3-2,TRBJ1-1,15,CASSRWDTRNTEAFF,TGTGCCAGCAGCCGTTGGGACACGAGAAACACTGAAGCTTTCTTT
TRBD2,NA,TRBV19,TRBJ2-3,14,CASWTSGSTDTQYF,TGTGCCAGTTGGACTAGCGGATCCACAGATACGCAGTATTTT
NA,NA,TRBV5-5,TRBJ2-1,14,CASSFFSDTNEQFF,TGTGCCAGCAGCTTTTTCTCGGACACCAATGAGCAGTTCTTC
NA,NA,TRBV7-2,TRBJ1-5,14,CASSLVGQGQPQHF,TGTGCCAGCAGCCTCGTTGGGCAGGGTCAGCCCCAGCATTTT
TRBD1,NA,TRBV4-1,TRBJ1-1,15,CASSQTDRLIVKAFF,TGCGCCAGCAGCCAAACGGACAGGTTAATAGTAAAAGCTTTCTTT
TRBD2,NA,TRBV19,TRBJ2-2,14,CATKPGLNTGELFF,TGTGCCACCAAGCCGGGACTAAACACCGGGGAGCTGTTTTTT
TRBD1,NA,TRBV11-2,TRBJ2-7,17,CASSLEIPVTGAYEQYF,TGTGCCAGCAGCTTAGAAATCCCCGTGACAGGGGCCTACGAGCAGTACTTC
TRBD1,NA,TRBV6-2/TRBV6-3,TRBJ2-7,14,CASSRGDRAYEQYF,TGTGCCAGCAGTAGAGGGGACAGGGCCTACGAGCAGTACTTC
NA,NA,TRBV11-3,TRBJ2-3,16,CASSLDSGTGTDTQYF,TGTGCCAGCAGCTTAGATTCCGGGACTGGCACAGATACGCAGTATTTT
TRBD1,NA,TRBV7-9,TRBJ2-1,15,CASSPPGTGYNEQFF,TGTGCCAGCAGCCCCCCAGGGACAGGCTACAATGAGCAGTTCTTC
NA,NA,TRBV9,TRBJ1-1,13,CASSPGWRSEAFF,TGTGCCAGCAGCCCTGGGTGGAGGTCTGAAGCTTTCTTT
NA,NA,TRBV7-8,TRBJ1-5,17,CASSSYPRTGRVQPQHF,TGTGCCAGCAGCTCTTACCCCCGGACGGGGAGGGTTCAGCCCCAGCATTTT